In this sample, the clone carrying this T cell receptor (beta chain) turned up many times. Antigen: not known. The data originate from a study of CD8 T cells in ankylosing spondylitis. Study observations and caveats: Disease-linked clones reportedly showed significant enrichment in matched ankylosing spondylitis synovial fluid. What seemed typical of ankylosing spondylitis blood was a TCR beta motif built from 8 or 9 highly homologous variants.

TCRdb itself ran the 5' RACE reads through MiXCR, one entry per CDR3 protein. The table includes 150,000 to 200,000 distinct CDR3 sequences, about 18% detected once. Germline values: CDR1 SGHAT, CDR2 FQNNGV. This CDR3 has 16 residues. The V and J ends lost 5 bases and 6 bases respectively, with 20 bases between them. The material sequenced was blood, either unsorted or a sorted T cell fraction (not recorded which). This TCR came from a male donor aged 5 to 29 with ankylosing spondylitis or in good health (not recorded which). The chain couples TRBV11-2 to TRBJ2-1, with D possibly being TRBD2 (6 bases). In nucleotides, the CDR3 is TGTGCCAGCAGCCACCTAAAGCGGCCTAGCGCCAATGAGCAGTTCTTC. It translates to CASSHLKRPSANEQFF. Supplemented by reference TRBV11-2 and TRBJ2-1, the full variable domain reads EAGVAQSPRYKIIEKRQSVAFWCNPISGHATLYWYQQILGQGPKLLIQFQNNGVVDDSQLPKDRFSAERLKGVDSTLKIQPAKLEDSAVYLCASSHLKRPSANEQFFGPGTRLTVL.